This T cell receptor beta chain was documented in a study of cytomegalovirus exposure and HLA in healthy donors. Across the whole study: A subsequent analysis reported that the roughly 130 validation repertoires were produced on the same platform that had also been used for the roughly 670 first-cohort repertoires. Notes on the study in general: In vitro testing confirmed a few CMV-associated chains as specific for CMV antigens. The classifier was said to identify cytomegalovirus status with high specificity and sensitivity.

CDR1 is MNHEY, CDR2 SVGAGI, per germline. Trimming removed 0 bases from V and 5 bases from J, with 13 bases in between. This CDR3 has 15 residues. The donors formed part of the roughly 120-subject validation cohort, distinct from the roughly 630-subject first cohort. Notes on this clone: The antigen remains undetermined.

Sequencing was performed with immunoSEQ multiplex PCR; in TCRdb, only in-frame clones are kept and a portion is missing. The data hold over 250,000 clones, with 86% observed a single time. Sequencing was done on a sample of PBMCs. This TCR was recovered from a woman under 30 in good health and CMV-seronegative. This sequence joins TRBV6-5 and TRBJ2-5; possibly TRBD1 for D (6 bases). CDR3 sequence: CASSYSGQGTETQYF. The DNA of the CDR3 is TGTGCCAGCAGTTACTCAGGGCAGGGGACGGAGACCCAGTACTTC.